The entry that follows covers one T cell receptor (beta chain) sequence. Its matching antigen is unknown. A read error may produce the germline difference seen at one junction end. The table came from immunoSEQ multiplex PCR; TCRdb's copy has only in-frame clones and leaves some out. The table has tens of thousands of clones, just over 85% seen once. The data derive from a study of radiation and T cells in renal cell carcinoma. Study-wide context: Nephrectomy followed 15 Gy stereotactic body radiation by 4 weeks.

The time point denotes: blood 2 weeks post-SBRT. The treatment is: 15 Gy SBRT to primary tumor, nephrectomy 4 weeks later. The patient's renal cell carcinoma had clear cell pathology. Germline CDR1 SGHTA, CDR2 FQGNSA. The length of the CDR3 is 15 residues. Overall study results and limits: In blood, top tumor clones expanded by 2 weeks, shrinking by 4.

This chain uses TRBV7-2 with TRBJ1-5, with D uncertain. The TCR was taken from a woman between 50 and 59 years old with renal cell carcinoma. The sample here was blood, taken from a patient whose treatment included radiotherapy and nephrectomy. In DNA, the CDR3 is TGCGCCAGCAGCCAAGGTCGGGCGTCAAATCAGCCCCAGCATTTT. Encoded protein: CASSQGRASNQPQHF.